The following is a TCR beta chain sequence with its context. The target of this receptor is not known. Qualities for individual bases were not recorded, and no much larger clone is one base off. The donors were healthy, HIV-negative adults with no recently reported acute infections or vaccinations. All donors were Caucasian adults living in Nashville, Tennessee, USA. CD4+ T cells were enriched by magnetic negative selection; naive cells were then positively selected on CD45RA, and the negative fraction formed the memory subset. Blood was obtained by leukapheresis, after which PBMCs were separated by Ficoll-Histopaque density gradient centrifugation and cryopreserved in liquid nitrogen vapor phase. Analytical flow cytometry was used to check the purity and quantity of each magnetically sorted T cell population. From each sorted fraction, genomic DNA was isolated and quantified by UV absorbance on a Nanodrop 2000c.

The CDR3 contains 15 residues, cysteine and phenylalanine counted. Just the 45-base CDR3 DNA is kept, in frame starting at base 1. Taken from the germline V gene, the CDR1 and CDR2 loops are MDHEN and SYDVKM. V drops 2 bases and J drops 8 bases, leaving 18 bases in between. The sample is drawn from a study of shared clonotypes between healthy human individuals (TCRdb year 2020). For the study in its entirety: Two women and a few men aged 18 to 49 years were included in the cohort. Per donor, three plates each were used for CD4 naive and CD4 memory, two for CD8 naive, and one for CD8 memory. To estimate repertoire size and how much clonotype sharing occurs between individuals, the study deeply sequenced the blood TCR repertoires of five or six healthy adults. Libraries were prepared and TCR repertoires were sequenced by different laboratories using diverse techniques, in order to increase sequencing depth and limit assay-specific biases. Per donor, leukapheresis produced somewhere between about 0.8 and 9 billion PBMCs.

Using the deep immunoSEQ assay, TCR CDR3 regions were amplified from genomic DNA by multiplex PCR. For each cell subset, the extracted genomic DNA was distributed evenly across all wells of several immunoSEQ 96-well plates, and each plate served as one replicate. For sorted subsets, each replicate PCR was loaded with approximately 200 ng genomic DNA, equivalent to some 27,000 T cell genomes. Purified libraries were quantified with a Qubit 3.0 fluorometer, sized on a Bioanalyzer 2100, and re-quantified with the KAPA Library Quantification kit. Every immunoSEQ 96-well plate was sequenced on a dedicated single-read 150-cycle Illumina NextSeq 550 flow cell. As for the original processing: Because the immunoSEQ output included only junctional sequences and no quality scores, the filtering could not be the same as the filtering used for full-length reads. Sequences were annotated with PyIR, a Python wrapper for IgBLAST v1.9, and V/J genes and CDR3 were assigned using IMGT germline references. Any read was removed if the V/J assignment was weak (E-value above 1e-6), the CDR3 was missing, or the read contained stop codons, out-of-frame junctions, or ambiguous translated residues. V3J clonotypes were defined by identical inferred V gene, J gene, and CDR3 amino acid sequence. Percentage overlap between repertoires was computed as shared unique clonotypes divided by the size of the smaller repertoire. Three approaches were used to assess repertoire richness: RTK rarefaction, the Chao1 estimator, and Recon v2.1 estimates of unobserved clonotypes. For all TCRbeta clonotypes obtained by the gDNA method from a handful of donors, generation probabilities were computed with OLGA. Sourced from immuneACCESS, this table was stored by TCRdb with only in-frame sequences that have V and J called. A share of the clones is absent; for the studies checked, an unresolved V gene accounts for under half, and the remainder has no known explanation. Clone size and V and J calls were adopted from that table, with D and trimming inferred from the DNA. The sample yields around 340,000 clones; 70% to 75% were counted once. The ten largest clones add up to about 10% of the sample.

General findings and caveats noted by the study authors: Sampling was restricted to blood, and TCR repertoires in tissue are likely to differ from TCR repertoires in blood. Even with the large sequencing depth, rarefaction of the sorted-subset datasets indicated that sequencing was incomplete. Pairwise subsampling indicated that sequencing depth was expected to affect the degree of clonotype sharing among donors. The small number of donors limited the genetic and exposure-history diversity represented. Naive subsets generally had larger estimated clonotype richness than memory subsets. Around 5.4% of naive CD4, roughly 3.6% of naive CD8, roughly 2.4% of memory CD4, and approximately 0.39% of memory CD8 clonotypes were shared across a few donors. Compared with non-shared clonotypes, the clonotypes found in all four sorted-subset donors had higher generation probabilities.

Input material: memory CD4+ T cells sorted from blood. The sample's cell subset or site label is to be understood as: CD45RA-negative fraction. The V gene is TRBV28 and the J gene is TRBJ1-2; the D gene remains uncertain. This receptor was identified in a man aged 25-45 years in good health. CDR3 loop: CASSLIIGRPSGYTF. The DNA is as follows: TGTGCCAGCAGTTTAATCATCGGGAGGCCAAGCGGCTACACCTTC.